Listed below are T cell receptor beta chains from one sample, sequenced in a study of blood T cell repertoires in COVID-19. Here immunoSEQ multiplex PCR was the method, and the copy in TCRdb shows in-frame clones only, minus some. The sample lists some 300,000 clones, approximately 90% occurring once. Sequences were obtained from peripheral blood. These receptors all stem from a woman aged 45-60 years with COVID-19, enrolled during active disease. Both conserved end residues are part of each CDR3. The order of the fields is J gene, clone size, D gene, V gene, CDR3 protein, CDR3 DNA. D genes are given only for firm matches. The size field is filled for only some rows; it gives once, few, many or a size class.

TRBJ2-2,NA,TRBD1,TRBV2,CASSVDRAGELFF,TGTGCCAGCAGTGTCGACAGGGCCGGGGAGCTGTTTTTT
TRBJ1-1,NA,TRBD1,TRBV6-5,CASSYGQGRTEAFF,TGTGCCAGCAGTTATGGACAGGGGAGGACTGAAGCTTTCTTT
TRBJ2-1,once,TRBD1,TRBV10-1,CASGPGTGTYNEQFF,TGCGCCAGCGGACCCGGGACAGGGACCTACAATGAGCAGTTCTTC
TRBJ2-3,NA,NA,TRBV9,CASSVGTGVGPDTQYF,TGTGCCAGCAGCGTAGGGACGGGAGTAGGCCCAGATACGCAGTATTTT
TRBJ2-1,NA,TRBD2,TRBV7-9,CASSPHSGLAIYNEQFF,TGTGCCAGCAGTCCACATTCGGGACTAGCTATATACAATGAGCAGTTCTTC
TRBJ1-5,once,NA,TRBV19,CASSMGREGQPQHF,TGTGCCAGTAGTATGGGTAGGGAGGGTCAGCCCCAGCATTTT
TRBJ2-1,NA,TRBD2,TRBV10-1,CASSDRSGRANEQFF,TGCGCCAGCAGTGATCGTAGCGGGAGGGCCAATGAGCAGTTCTTC
TRBJ1-4,NA,TRBD1,TRBV19,CASRDSQIEKLFF,TGTGCCAGCCGGGACAGCCAAATCGAAAAACTGTTTTTT
TRBJ2-1,NA,NA,TRBV19,CASSTSGEQFF,TGTGCCAGTAGTACATCAGGTGAGCAGTTCTTC
TRBJ2-1,NA,NA,TRBV30,CAWSIWTLTYTDSYNEQFF,TGTGCCTGGAGTATATGGACACTTACTTACACCGACTCCTACAATGAGCAGTTCTTC
TRBJ1-4,NA,NA,TRBV6-4,CASRPTATNEKLFF,TGTGCCAGCAGACCGACAGCGACTAATGAAAAACTGTTTTTT
TRBJ1-5,once,NA,TRBV7-9,CASSLGQPNQPQHF,TGTGCCAGCAGCTTAGGACAGCCCAATCAGCCCCAGCATTTT
TRBJ2-5,NA,TRBD2,TRBV5-6,CASSLVASGSVETQYF,TGTGCCAGCAGCTTGGTTGCTAGCGGGAGTGTGGAGACCCAGTACTTC
TRBJ1-6,NA,NA,TRBV19,CASTMTGINSPLHF,TGTGCCAGTACCATGACGGGGATTAATTCACCCCTCCACTTT
TRBJ2-3,NA,NA,TRBV25-1,CASSEYIGDDTQYF,TGTGCCAGCAGTGAATATATCGGAGACGATACGCAGTATTTT
TRBJ1-2,NA,TRBD1,TRBV5-1,CASSLEAGGNYGYTF,TGCGCCAGCAGCTTGGAGGCAGGGGGCAACTATGGCTACACCTTC
TRBJ2-3,NA,NA,TRBV29-1,CSVGPSGTQYF,TGCAGCGTTGGACCTAGTGGTACGCAGTATTTT
TRBJ2-1,NA,TRBD2,TRBV24-1,CAKNRGGGHPYNEQFF,TGTGCCAAGAACCGGGGGGGAGGACACCCATACAATGAGCAGTTCTTC
TRBJ1-2,few,NA,TRBV5-1,CASSLRANYGYTF,TGCGCCAGCAGCTTGAGAGCTAACTATGGCTACACCTTC
TRBJ2-1,once,TRBD2,TRBV4-1,CASSPVAGWYNEQFF,TGCGCCAGCAGCCCTGTAGCGGGATGGTACAATGAGCAGTTCTTC
TRBJ2-7,NA,TRBD1,TRBV6-6,CASRKSGTEGREQYF,TGTGCCAGCAGGAAATCCGGGACAGAGGGTCGAGAGCAGTACTTC
TRBJ2-1,NA,TRBD1,TRBV3-1/TRBV3-2,CASSQAAGGWQFF,TGTGCCAGCAGCCAAGCCGCAGGGGGCTGGCAGTTCTTC
TRBJ1-2,NA,TRBD1,TRBV3-1/TRBV3-2,CASSNRPGQANYGYTF,TGTGCCAGCAGCAATCGTCCGGGACAGGCGAACTATGGCTACACCTTC
TRBJ1-1,once,NA,TRBV19,CASSSGITEAFF,TGTGCCAGTAGTTCGGGGATCACTGAAGCTTTCTTT
TRBJ2-1,NA,NA,TRBV4-3,CASSQDWRQGPYNEQFF,TGCGCCAGCAGCCAAGATTGGCGGCAGGGGCCCTACAATGAGCAGTTCTTC
TRBJ2-1,NA,NA,TRBV30,CAWNAQTYNEQFF,TGTGCCTGGAACGCCCAGACCTACAATGAGCAGTTCTTC
TRBJ2-7,few,TRBD1,TRBV14,CASRLRDRGNYEQYF,TGTGCCAGCAGGCTCCGGGACAGGGGGAACTACGAGCAGTACTTC
TRBJ2-7,NA,NA,TRBV6-2/TRBV6-3,CASSYPTAPGGIATYEQYF,TGTGCCAGCAGTTATCCCACCGCTCCAGGAGGGATTGCAACCTACGAGCAGTACTTC
TRBJ2-7,NA,TRBD1,TRBV19,CASSSGQGPYEQYF,TGTGCCAGTAGTTCGGGACAGGGCCCCTACGAGCAGTACTTC
TRBJ2-7,NA,NA,TRBV19,CASTREGIYEQYF,TGTGCCAGTACCAGGGAAGGTATCTACGAGCAGTACTTC
TRBJ1-2,NA,NA,TRBV7-3,CASSPGQSRGYTF,TGTGCCAGCAGCCCCGGACAGTCTAGGGGCTACACCTTC
TRBJ1-1,NA,TRBD1,TRBV7-9,CASSKNRGMNTEAFF,TGTGCCAGCAGCAAGAACAGGGGCATGAACACTGAAGCTTTCTTT
TRBJ2-7,NA,NA,TRBV29-1,CSVTTGTYEQYF,TGCAGCGTTACAACAGGGACCTACGAGCAGTACTTC
TRBJ2-7,NA,NA,TRBV3-1/TRBV3-2,CASSQLGGETYEQYF,TGTGCCAGCAGCCAACTCGGCGGTGAAACCTACGAGCAGTACTTC
TRBJ1-1,NA,TRBD1,TRBV30,CAYRTGAKNTEAFF,TGTGCCTACAGGACAGGGGCGAAGAACACTGAAGCTTTCTTT
TRBJ1-2,NA,TRBD1,TRBV24-1,CATSDLRTGYGYTF,TGTGCCACCAGTGATTTGCGGACAGGGTATGGCTACACCTTC
TRBJ2-7,NA,NA,TRBV2,CASSVAAKIEQYF,TGTGCCAGCAGCGTAGCGGCGAAGATCGAGCAGTACTTC
TRBJ1-1,NA,NA,TRBV6-6,CASRNRQNMNTEAFF,TGTGCCAGCAGGAACAGACAGAACATGAACACTGAAGCTTTCTTT
TRBJ1-1,NA,NA,TRBV5-6,CASSSPTTPMNTEAFF,TGTGCCAGCAGCTCACCGACTACACCCATGAACACTGAAGCTTTCTTT
TRBJ1-3,NA,NA,TRBV11-2,CASSSKLNQGRGVGNTIYF,TGTGCCAGCAGCTCCAAACTAAACCAGGGTCGGGGGGTCGGAAACACCATATATTTT
TRBJ2-2,NA,TRBD1,TRBV24-1,CATSDQGQGRNTGELFF,TGTGCCACCAGTGATCAAGGACAGGGACGAAACACCGGGGAGCTGTTTTTT
TRBJ2-6,NA,NA,TRBV4-1,CASSQDAGTGANVLTF,TGCGCCAGCAGCCAAGATGCAGGGACTGGGGCCAACGTCCTGACTTTC
TRBJ2-4,NA,TRBD2,TRBV5-4,CASSFLGGSYIQYF,TGTGCCAGCAGCTTCCTGGGCGGGAGTTACATTCAGTACTTC